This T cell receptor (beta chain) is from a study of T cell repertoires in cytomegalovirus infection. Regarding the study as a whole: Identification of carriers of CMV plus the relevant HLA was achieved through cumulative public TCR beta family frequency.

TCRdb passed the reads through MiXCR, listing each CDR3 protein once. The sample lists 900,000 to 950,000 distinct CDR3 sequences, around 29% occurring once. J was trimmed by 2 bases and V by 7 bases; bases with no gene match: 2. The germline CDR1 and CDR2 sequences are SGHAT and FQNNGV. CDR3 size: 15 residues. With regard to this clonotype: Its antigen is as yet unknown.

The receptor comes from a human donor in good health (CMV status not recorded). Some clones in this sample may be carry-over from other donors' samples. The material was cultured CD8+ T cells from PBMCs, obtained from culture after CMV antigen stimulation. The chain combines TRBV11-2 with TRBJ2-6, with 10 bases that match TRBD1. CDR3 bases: TGTGCCAGCACCGGACAGGGGGCTGGGGCCAACGTCCTGACTTTC. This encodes CASTGQGAGANVLTF.